This TCR beta chain emerged from a study of blood T cells in healthy people across ages. V dropped 7 bases and J dropped 4 bases, with 16 bases sitting between them. Per the germline V gene, CDR1 is SGHTA and CDR2 is FQGNSA. The CDR3 has 14 amino acids. With a J-beta primer mix and a sample-barcoded 5' primer, a second PCR ran roughly 6 to 12 cycles. TCRdb itself ran the 5' RACE reads through MiXCR, one entry per CDR3 protein. The sample has around 2 million distinct CDR3 sequences, about two fifths seen once. The rearrangement joins TRBV7-2 to TRBJ1-1; tentatively, D is TRBD1 (6 bases). Sequenced sample: blood. The clonotype was recovered from a human donor in good health. CDR3 nucleotides: TGTGCCAGCACCAGGGGAGGACGGCCCACTGAAGCTTTCTTT. Its protein is CASTRGGRPTEAFF.